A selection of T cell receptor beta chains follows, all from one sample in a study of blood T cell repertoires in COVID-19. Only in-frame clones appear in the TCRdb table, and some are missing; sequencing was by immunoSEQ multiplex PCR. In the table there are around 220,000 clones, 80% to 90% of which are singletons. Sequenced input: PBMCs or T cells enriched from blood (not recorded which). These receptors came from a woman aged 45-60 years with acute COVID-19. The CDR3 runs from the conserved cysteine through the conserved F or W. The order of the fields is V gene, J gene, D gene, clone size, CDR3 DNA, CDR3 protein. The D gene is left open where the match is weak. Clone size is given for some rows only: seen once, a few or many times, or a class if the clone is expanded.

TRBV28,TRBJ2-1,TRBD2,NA,TGTGCCAGCAGTACCCTAGCGGGAGCGAACTACAATGAGCAGTTCTTC,CASSTLAGANYNEQFF
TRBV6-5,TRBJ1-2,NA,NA,TGTGCCAGCAGACCAGGGGACTATGGCTACACCTTC,CASRPGDYGYTF
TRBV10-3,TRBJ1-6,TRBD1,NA,TGTGCCATCGGACGTGGGACAGGGGGGAATTCACCCCTCCACTTT,CAIGRGTGGNSPLHF
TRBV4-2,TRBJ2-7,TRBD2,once,TGTGCCAGCAGCCAAGATTCGGTAGGTCGCGCGGGAGAGTACGAGCAGTACTTC,CASSQDSVGRAGEYEQYF
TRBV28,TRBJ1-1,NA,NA,TGTGCCAGCAGGTCCGCAGGGTTCCCCTATGAAGCTTTCTTT,CASRSAGFPYEAFF
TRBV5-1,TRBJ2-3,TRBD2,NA,TGCGCCAGCAGCTTCCAGGGACTAGCGGGAGATACGCAGTATTTT,CASSFQGLAGDTQYF
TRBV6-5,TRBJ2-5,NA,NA,TGTGCCAGCAGTTTTAGGGCAGGGGCCCAAGAGACCCAGTACTTC,CASSFRAGAQETQYF
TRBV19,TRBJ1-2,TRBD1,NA,TGTGCCAGTAGCTCCGGGACAGGGGGAGGATGGGGCTACACCTTC,CASSSGTGGGWGYTF
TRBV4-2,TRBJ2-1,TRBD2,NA,TGTGCCAGCAGCCAAGGGGAGGGAGCAGGTCGGCAGTTCTTC,CASSQGEGAGRQFF
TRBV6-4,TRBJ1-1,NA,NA,TGTGCCAGCAGTGACTCCAGGGACACTGAAGCTTTCTTT,CASSDSRDTEAFF
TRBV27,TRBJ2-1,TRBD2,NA,TGTGCCAGTCGACCCCGGACTAGCCCCCACAATGAGCAGTTCTTC,CASRPRTSPHNEQFF
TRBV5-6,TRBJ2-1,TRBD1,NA,TGTGCCAGCAGCAACACAGGGGCGTGGGAGCAGTTCTTC,CASSNTGAWEQFF
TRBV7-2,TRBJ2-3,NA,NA,TGTGCCAGCAGCCGCCAAGCTGTCCCCCGGGCAGATACGCAGTATTTT,CASSRQAVPRADTQYF
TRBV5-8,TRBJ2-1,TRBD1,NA,TGTGCCAGCAGGGAGACAGGGGATGGCAATGAGCAGTTCTTC,CASRETGDGNEQFF